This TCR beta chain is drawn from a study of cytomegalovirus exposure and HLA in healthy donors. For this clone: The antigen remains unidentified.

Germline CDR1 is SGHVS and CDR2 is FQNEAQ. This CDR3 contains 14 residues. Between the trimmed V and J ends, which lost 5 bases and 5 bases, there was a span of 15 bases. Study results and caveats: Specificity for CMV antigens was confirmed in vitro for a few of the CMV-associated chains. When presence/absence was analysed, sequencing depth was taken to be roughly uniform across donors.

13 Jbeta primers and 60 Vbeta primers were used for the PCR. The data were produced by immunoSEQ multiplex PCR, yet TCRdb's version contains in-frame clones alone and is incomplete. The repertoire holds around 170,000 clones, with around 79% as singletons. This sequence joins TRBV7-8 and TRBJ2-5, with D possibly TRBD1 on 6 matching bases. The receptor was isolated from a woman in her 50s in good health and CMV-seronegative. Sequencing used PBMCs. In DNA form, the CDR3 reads TGTGCCAGCAGCCTAGAAGCCCAGGGGGAGACCCAGTACTTC. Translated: CASSLEAQGETQYF.